This TCR beta chain was profiled in a study of Graves' ophthalmopathy and Graves' hyperthyroidism. About the research overall: Peripheral blood collection took place at initial diagnosis, before any treatment.

Amplifying from RNA transcripts, the study obtained TCR beta CDR3 regions. HTBI primers were employed in first-round RT-PCR, then a second-round multiplex PCR followed. One entry per CDR3 protein results from TCRdb running MiXCR on the multiplex PCR reads. The table has about 620,000 distinct CDR3 sequences, about a fifth seen once. Other autoimmune diseases, uncontrolled infections, pregnancy or lactation led to the exclusion of patients. This clonotype showed up many times. Per the germline V gene, CDR1 is MNHEY and CDR2 is SVGEGT. The junction had 15 bases not matched to a gene; V was cut back by 8 bases and J by 8 bases. The CDR3 contains 16 residues.

J is TRBJ1-6 and V is TRBV6-2 or TRBV6-3; 7 nucleotides align to TRBD1. This TCR was sampled from a woman between 18 and 30 years old with stable Graves' hyperthyroidism. Some clones in this sample may be carry-over from other donors' samples. Sequencing used peripheral blood. The CDR3 DNA sequence: TGTGCCAGCCGACAGGGATCCCTCTCCGGCTATTCACCCCTCCACTTT. It encodes CASRQGSLSGYSPLHF.